This record covers a single T cell receptor beta chain. This entry belongs to a study of blood T cell repertoires in COVID-19. The ends were cut back, 0 bases at V and 4 bases at J, with 15 bases in the middle. CDR1 LNHNV and CDR2 YYDKDF come from the germline V gene (reference sequence). The CDR3 spans 16 residues. The method was immunoSEQ multiplex PCR; TCRdb's version includes in-frame clones alone and lacks a portion of them. The data show approximately 50,000 clones, approximately 92% seen once. The material sequenced was peripheral blood. The sequence derives from a man in his forties or fifties with active COVID-19. The chain combines TRBV15 with TRBJ2-5; no clear D gene. The CDR3 reads CATSRDHATRLETQYF. The DNA for the CDR3 is TGTGCCACCAGCAGAGATCATGCCACGCGTTTAGAGACCCAGTACTTC.